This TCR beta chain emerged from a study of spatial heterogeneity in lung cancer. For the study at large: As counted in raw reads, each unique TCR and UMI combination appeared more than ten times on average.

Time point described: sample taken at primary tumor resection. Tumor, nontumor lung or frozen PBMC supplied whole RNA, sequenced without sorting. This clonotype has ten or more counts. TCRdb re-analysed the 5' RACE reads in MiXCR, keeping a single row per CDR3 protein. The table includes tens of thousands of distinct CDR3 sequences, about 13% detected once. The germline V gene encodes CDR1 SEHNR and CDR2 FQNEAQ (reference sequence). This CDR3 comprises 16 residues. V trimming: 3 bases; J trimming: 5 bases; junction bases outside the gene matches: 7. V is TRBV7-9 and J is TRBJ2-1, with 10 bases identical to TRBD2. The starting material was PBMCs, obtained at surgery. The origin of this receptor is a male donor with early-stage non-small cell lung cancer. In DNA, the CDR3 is TGTGCCAGCAGCTTTTCGTCTAGCGGGAGCCACAATGAGCAGTTCTTC. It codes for CASSFSSSGSHNEQFF. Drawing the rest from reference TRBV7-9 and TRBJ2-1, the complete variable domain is DTGVSQNPRHKITKRGQNVTFRCDPISEHNRLYWYRQTLGQGPEFLTYFQNEAQLEKSRLLSDRFSAERPKGSFSTLEIQRTEQGDSAMYLCASSFSSSGSHNEQFFGPGTRLTVL.